The 9 T cell receptor beta chains below come from one sample, sequenced in a study of identical twins. TCRdb passed the 5' RACE reads through MiXCR, listing each CDR3 protein once. Of some 570,000 distinct CDR3 sequences detected, 20% to 25% appear once; the ten largest clones hold approximately 0.49%. Another study also made use of these data, one on yellow fever vaccine responses in identical twins.

Specimen: CD4+ T cells sorted from blood. These receptors were collected from a woman aged 18 to 35 in good health.

CDR3 nucleotides: TGTGCCAGCAGCTCTTTGAGTACCGGGAACACCATATATTTT. Translation gives CASSSLSTGNTIYF. V is TRBV7-9 and J is TRBJ1-3; D is ambiguous. The germline V gene has CDR1 SEHNR and CDR2 FQNEAQ (reference sequence). Between the trimmed V and J ends, which lost 4 bases and 7 bases, there was a span of 14 bases. This CDR3 region has 14 residues.

The chain combines TRBV24-1 with TRBJ2-1; D is ambiguous. The CDR3 is made up of 16 amino acids. The ends were cut back, 4 bases at V and 0 bases at J, with 12 bases in the middle. Germline V gene data show CDR1 as KGHDR and CDR2 as SFDVKD. The CDR3, as DNA: TGTGCCACCAGTGACTGGGGTACGGACTCCTACAATGAGCAGTTCTTC. The encoded protein is CATSDWGTDSYNEQFF.

In this sample, this clonotype turned up a few times. The V call is TRBV10-3, the J call TRBJ2-3, with 7 bases fitting TRBD1. The CDR3 has 13 residues. From germline, CDR1 is ENHRY and CDR2 SYGVKD. The V segment lost 9 bases and the J segment 3 bases; nucleotides outside the gene matches: 6. CDR3 DNA: TGTGCCATAAAAGCACAGGGGACAGATACGCAGTATTTT. This codes for CAIKAQGTDTQYF.

The chain couples TRBV24-1 to TRBJ2-5, with TRBD1 matching over 7 bases. J was trimmed by 4 bases and V by 5 bases; bases with no gene match: 12. The CDR3 is 16 amino acids. Germline CDR1 is KGHDR and CDR2 is SFDVKD. The CDR3 loop reads CATSANRQGTGETQYF. Written as DNA, the CDR3 is TGTGCCACCAGTGCCAATCGACAGGGAACGGGAGAGACCCAGTACTTC.

The CDR3 region has the DNA TGTGCCACCAGTGACTGGGAAAGGGATACGCAGTATTTT. Amino acids: CATSDWERDTQYF. This sequence joins TRBV24-1 and TRBJ2-3; D gene unclear. This CDR3 has 13 residues. Germline CDR1 is KGHDR and CDR2 is SFDVKD. V shed 4 bases and J shed 6 bases, with 10 bases lying between them.

The chain joins TRBV12-3 or TRBV12-4 to TRBJ2-2, with D tentatively TRBD2 (6 bases). The V end was cut by 4 bases, the J end by 1 base, with 10 bases between. The CDR3 is made up of 15 amino acids. Here the CDR3 reads CASSSFGGNTGELFF. In DNA, the CDR3 is TGTGCCAGCAGTTCGTTCGGGGGGAACACCGGGGAGCTGTTTTTT.

The J gene is TRBJ2-7, the V gene TRBV12-3 or TRBV12-4; 9 nucleotides line up with TRBD1. Trimming removed 6 bases from V and 3 bases from J; junction bases left unmatched: 6. CDR3 size: 14 residues. This CDR3 is CASRRQGGLYEQYF. The CDR3 bases are TGTGCCAGCAGACGACAGGGGGGTCTCTACGAGCAGTACTTC.

V and J are TRBV10-3 and TRBJ2-7; 10 bases align to TRBD1. This CDR3 has 14 residues. Germline-derived CDR1 and CDR2 are ENHRY and SYGVKD. Germline trimming cut 7 bases from V and 5 bases from J; bases unmatched to any gene: 8. The chain's CDR3 is CAITSGQGRDEQYF. The DNA of the CDR3 is TGTGCCATCACTTCGGGACAGGGGCGGGACGAGCAGTACTTC.

This chain links TRBV12-3 or TRBV12-4 with TRBJ2-7; 9 bases are a match to TRBD2. Trimming cost V 6 bases and J 3 bases; bases outside gene matches: 9. The CDR3 loop spans 15 amino acids. CDR3 region: CASRTGLAGYYEQYF. The CDR3 region has the DNA TGTGCCAGCAGGACCGGCCTAGCGGGATACTACGAGCAGTACTTC.